Included here is one TCR beta chain sequence, with context. The same CDR3 arises from other DNA sequences in this sample as well. Trimming left V 6 bases short and J 6 bases short, with 14 bases between. The CDR3 has 13 residues. CDR1 MDHEN and CDR2 SYDVKM come from the germline V gene. These data are taken from a study of blood T cell repertoires in COVID-19. Study-level information: Sites across the United States, Italy and Spain contributed samples from acute and convalescent COVID-19. From T cells, B-cell-depleted T cells, or PBMCs came the material, which was cDNA or gDNA.

Individuals aged about 18 to 89 years were recruited from 24 US areas. In the original processing: Counts of nucleated cells, estimated from reference gene primer amplification, were obtained. Method: immunoSEQ multiplex PCR; TCRdb's copy keeps in-frame clones and lacks some. The DNA gave D and trimming, while V, J and clone size come from that table. Among hundreds of thousands of clones, roughly 87% were seen once, and the ten largest hold 2.5% to 3%. The sample taken for sequencing was PBMCs or T cells enriched from blood (not recorded which). This sequence was found in a woman aged 25 to 39 who had recovered from COVID-19. J is TRBJ1-2 and V is TRBV28, with TRBD1 as a possible D gene (6 bases). CDR3 loop: CASSIRGADGYTF. In DNA, the CDR3 is TGTGCCAGCAGCATCCGGGGGGCAGATGGCTACACCTTC.